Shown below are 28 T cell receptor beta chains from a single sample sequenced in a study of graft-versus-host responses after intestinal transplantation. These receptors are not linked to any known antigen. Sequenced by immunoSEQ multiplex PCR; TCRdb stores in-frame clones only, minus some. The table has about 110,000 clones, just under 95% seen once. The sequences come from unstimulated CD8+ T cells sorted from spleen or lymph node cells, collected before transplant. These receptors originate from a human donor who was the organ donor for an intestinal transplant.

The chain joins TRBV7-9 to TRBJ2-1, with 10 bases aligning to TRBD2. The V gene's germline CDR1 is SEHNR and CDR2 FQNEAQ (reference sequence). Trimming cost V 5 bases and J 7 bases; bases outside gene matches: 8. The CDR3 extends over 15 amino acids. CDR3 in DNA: TGTGCCAGCAGCCAGAGCGGGAGGGCCGATAATGAGCAGTTCTTC. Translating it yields CASSQSGRADNEQFF.

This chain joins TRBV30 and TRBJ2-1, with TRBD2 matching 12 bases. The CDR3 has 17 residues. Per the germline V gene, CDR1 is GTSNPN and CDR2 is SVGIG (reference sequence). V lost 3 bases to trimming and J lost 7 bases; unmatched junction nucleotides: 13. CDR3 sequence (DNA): TGTGCCTGGAGCGGGCCGACTCTAGCGGGAGGGTGGAATGAGCAGTTCTTC. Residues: CAWSGPTLAGGWNEQFF.

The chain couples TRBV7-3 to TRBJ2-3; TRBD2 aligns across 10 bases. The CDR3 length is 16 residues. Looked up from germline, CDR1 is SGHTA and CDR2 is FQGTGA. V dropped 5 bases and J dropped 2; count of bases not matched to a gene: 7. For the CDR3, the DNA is TGTGCCAGCAGCGCGGGACTAGCGCCTAACACAGATACGCAGTATTTT. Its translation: CASSAGLAPNTDTQYF.

The CDR3 DNA sequence: TGCAGCGTTGGACAGCACTCCTACGAGCAGTACTTC. It specifies CSVGQHSYEQYF. The V and J genes are TRBV29-1 and TRBJ2-7; D possibly corresponds to TRBD1 (5 bases). Germline CDR1 reads SQVTM; CDR2 reads ANQGSEA. This CDR3 has 12 residues. Trimming stripped 4 bases from V and 0 bases from J, with 7 bases between.

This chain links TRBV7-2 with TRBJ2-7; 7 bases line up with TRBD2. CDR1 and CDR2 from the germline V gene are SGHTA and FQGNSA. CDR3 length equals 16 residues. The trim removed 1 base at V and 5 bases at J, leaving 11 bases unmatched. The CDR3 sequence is CASSLGWNGRSNEQYF. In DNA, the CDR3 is TGTGCCAGCAGCTTAGGTTGGAACGGGAGGAGTAACGAGCAGTACTTC.

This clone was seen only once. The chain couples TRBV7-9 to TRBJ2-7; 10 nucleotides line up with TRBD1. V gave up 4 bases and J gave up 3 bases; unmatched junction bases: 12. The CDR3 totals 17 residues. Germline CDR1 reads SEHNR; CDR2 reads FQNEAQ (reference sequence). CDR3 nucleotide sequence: TGTGCCAGCAGCTCGGACAGGGGGATAACTACTTACTACGAGCAGTACTTC. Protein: CASSSDRGITTYYEQYF.

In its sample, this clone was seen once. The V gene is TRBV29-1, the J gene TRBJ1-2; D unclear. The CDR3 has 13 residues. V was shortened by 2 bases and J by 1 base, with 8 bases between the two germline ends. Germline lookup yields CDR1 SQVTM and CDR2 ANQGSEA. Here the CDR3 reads CSVEIPLNYGYTF. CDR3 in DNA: TGCAGCGTTGAAATACCCCTTAACTATGGCTACACCTTC.

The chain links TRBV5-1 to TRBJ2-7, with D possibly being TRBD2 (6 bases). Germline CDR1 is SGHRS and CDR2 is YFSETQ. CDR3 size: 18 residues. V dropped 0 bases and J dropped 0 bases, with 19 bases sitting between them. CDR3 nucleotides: TGCGCCAGCAGCTTGGTACCGAGTGTGGCGGGGCGCTCCTACGAGCAGTACTTC. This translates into CASSLVPSVAGRSYEQYF.

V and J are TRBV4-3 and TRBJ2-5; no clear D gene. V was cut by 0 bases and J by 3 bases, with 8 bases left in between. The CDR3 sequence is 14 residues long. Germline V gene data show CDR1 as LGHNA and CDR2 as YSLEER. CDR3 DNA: TGCGCCAGCAGCCAAGATTGGGCCGAAGAGACCCAGTACTTC. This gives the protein CASSQDWAEETQYF.

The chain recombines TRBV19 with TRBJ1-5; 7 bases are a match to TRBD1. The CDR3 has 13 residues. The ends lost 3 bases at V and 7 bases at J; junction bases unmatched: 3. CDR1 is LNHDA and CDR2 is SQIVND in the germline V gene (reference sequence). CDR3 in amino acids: CASSMTGKQPQHF. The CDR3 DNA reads TGTGCCAGTAGTATGACAGGGAAACAGCCCCAGCATTTT.

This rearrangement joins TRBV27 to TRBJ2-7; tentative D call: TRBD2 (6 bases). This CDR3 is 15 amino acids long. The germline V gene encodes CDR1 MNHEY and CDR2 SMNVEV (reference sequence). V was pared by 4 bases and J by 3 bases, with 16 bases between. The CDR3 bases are TGTGCCAGCAGTTCGGACCTGGGGCGGGGCTACGAGCAGTACTTC. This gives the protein CASSSDLGRGYEQYF.

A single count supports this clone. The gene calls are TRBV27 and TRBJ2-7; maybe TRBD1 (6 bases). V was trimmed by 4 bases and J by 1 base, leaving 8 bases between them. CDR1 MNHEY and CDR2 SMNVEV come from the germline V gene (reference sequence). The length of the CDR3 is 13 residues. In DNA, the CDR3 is TGTGCCAGCAGTTCAGGGGAATCCTACGAGCAGTACTTC. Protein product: CASSSGESYEQYF.

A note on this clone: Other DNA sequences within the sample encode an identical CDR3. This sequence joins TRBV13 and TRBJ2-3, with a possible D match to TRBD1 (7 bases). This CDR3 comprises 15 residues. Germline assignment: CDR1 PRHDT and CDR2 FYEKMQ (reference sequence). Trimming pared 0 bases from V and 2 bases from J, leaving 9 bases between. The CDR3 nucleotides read TGTGCCAGCAGCTTAGGCAGGGGGGCCACAGATACGCAGTATTTT. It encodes CASSLGRGATDTQYF.

Here the CDR3 DNA reads TGTGCAAGTCGCCAGGAGGGTCGCGGGAGCTCCTACAATGAGCAGTTCTTC. Translating gives CASRQEGRGSSYNEQFF. This rearrangement joins TRBV12-2 to TRBJ2-1; the table's D call, TRBD2, was not checked against the DNA. TRBV12-2 is a listed pseudogene. This CDR3 region has 17 residues.

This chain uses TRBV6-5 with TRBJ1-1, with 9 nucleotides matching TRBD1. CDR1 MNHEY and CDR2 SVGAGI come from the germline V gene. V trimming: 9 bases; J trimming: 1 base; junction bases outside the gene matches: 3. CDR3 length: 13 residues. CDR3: CASTGGWNTEAFF. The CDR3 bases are TGTGCCAGTACAGGGGGCTGGAACACTGAAGCTTTCTTT.

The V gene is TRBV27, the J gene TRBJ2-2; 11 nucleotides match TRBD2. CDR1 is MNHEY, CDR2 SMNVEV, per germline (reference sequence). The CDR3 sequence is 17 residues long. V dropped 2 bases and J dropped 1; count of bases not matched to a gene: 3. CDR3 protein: CASSLTSGSRNTGELFF. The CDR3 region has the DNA TGTGCCAGCAGTTTAACTAGCGGGAGCAGGAACACCGGGGAGCTGTTTTTT.

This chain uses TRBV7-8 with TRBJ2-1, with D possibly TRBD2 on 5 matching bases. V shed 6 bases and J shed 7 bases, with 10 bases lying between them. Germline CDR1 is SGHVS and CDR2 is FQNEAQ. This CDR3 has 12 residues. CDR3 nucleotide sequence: TGTGCCAGCAGTACCTGGGAGAATGAGCAGTTCTTC. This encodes CASSTWENEQFF.

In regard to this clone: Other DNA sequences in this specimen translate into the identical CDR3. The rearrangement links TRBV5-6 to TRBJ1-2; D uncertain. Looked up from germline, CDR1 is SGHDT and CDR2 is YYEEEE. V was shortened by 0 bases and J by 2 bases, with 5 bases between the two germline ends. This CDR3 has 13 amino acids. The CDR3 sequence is CASSLGGNYGYTF. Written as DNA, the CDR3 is TGTGCCAGCAGCTTGGGCGGGAACTATGGCTACACCTTC.

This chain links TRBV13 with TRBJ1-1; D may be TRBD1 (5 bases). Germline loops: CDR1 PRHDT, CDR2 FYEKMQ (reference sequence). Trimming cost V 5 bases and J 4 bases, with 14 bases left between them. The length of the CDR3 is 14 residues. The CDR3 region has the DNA TGTGCCAGCAGCGTGCTGGAGGGGTTCACTGAAGCTTTCTTT. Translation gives CASSVLEGFTEAFF. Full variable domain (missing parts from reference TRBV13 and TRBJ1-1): AAGVIQSPRHLIKEKRETATLKCYPIPRHDTVYWYQQGPGQDPQFLISFYEKMQSDKGSIPDRFSAQQFSDYHSELNMSSLELGDSALYFCASSVLEGFTEAFFGQGTRLTVV.

CDR3 amino acids: CASSQAQGPYNEQFF. Here the CDR3 DNA reads TGTGCCAGCAGCCAAGCTCAGGGGCCCTACAATGAGCAGTTCTTC. The chain links TRBV4-2 to TRBJ2-1, with D perhaps matching TRBD1 (6 bases). Between the trimmed V and J ends, which lost 1 base and 2 bases, there was a span of 9 bases. The CDR3 spans 15 residues. Looked up from germline, CDR1 is LGHNA and CDR2 is YNFKEQ.

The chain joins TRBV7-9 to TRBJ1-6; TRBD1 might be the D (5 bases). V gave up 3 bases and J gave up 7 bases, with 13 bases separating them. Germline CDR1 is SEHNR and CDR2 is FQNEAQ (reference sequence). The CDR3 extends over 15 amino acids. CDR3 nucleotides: TGTGCCAGCAGCTTTTGGGACCCAACGAATTCACCCCTCCACTTT. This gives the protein CASSFWDPTNSPLHF.

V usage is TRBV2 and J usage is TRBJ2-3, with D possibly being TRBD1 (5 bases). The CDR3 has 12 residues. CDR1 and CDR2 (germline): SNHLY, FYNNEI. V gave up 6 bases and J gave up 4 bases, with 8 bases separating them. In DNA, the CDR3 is TGTGCCAGCAGCCAGGGCCCAGATACGCAGTATTTT. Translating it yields CASSQGPDTQYF.

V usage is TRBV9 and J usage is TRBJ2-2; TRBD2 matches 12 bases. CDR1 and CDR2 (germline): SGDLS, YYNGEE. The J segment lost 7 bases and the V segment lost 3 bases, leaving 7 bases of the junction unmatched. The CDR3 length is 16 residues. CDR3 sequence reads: CASSARLAGDDGELFF. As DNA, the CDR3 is TGTGCCAGCAGCGCCCGACTAGCGGGAGATGACGGGGAGCTGTTTTTT.

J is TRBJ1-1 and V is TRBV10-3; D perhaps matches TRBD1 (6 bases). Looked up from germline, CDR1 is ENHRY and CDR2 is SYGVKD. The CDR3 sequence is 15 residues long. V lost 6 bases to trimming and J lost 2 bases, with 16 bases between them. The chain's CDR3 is CAIRDKGGGNTEAFF. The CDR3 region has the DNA TGTGCCATCAGGGACAAGGGAGGGGGAAACACTGAAGCTTTCTTT.

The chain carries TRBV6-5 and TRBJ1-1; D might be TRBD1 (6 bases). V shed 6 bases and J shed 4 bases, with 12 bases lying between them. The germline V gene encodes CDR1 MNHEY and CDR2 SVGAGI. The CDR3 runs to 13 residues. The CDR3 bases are TGTGCCAGCAGCCCCGGAGGGGGCACTGAAGCTTTCTTT. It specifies CASSPGGGTEAFF.

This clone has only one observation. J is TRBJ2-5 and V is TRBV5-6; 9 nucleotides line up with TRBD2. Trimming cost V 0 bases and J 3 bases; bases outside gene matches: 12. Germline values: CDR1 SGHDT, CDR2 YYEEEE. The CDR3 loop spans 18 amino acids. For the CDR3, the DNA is TGTGCCAGCAGCTTGGCCTGGCGGCAGCGGGGGGAGGAAGAGACCCAGTACTTC. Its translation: CASSLAWRQRGEEETQYF. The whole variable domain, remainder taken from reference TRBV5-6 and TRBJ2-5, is DAGVTQSPTHLIKTRGQQVTLRCSPKSGHDTVSWYQQALGQGPQFIFQYYEEEERQRGNFPDRFSGHQFPNYSSELNVNALLLGDSALYLCASSLAWRQRGEEETQYFGPGTRLLVL.

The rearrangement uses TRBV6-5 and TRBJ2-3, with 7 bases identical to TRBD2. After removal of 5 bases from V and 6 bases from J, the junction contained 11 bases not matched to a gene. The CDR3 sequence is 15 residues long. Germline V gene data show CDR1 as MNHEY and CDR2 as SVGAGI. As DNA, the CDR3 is TGTGCCAGCAGTCCGGTTGGCGGGAGCTATGATACGCAGTATTTT. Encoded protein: CASSPVGGSYDTQYF.

The CDR3 DNA reads as TGCGCCAGCAGCGTAAGCTTATCCTACGAGCAGTACTTC. Its translation: CASSVSLSYEQYF. J is TRBJ2-7 and V is TRBV4-1; D remains unclear. V was cut by 5 bases and J by 1 base, with 9 bases left in between. Per germline, CDR1 MGHRA and CDR2 YSYEKL. CDR3 length: 13 amino acids.